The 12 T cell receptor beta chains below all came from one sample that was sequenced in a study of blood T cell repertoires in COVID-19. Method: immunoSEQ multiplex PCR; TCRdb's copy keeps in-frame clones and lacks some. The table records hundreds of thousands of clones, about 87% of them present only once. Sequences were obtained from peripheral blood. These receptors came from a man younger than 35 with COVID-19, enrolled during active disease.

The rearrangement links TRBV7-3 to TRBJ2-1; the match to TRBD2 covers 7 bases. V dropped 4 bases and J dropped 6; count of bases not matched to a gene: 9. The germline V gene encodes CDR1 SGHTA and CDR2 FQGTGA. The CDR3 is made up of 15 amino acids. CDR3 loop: CASSSGLGRTNEQFF. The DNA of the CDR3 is TGTGCCAGCAGCTCCGGACTAGGACGGACCAATGAGCAGTTCTTC. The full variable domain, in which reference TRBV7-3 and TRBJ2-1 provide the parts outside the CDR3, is GAGVSQTPSNKVTEKGKYVELRCDPISGHTALYWYRQSLGQGPEFLIYFQGTGAADDSGLPNDRFFAVRPEGSVSTLKIQRTERGDSAVYLCASSSGLGRTNEQFFGPGTRLTVL.

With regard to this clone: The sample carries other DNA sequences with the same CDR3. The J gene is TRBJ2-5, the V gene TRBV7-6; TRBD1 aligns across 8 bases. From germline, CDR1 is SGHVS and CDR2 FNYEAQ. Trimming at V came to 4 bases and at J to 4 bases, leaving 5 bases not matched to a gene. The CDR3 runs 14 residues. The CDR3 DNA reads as TGTGCCAGCAGCTCGACAGGGGTGGGAGAGACCCAGTACTTC. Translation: CASSSTGVGETQYF.

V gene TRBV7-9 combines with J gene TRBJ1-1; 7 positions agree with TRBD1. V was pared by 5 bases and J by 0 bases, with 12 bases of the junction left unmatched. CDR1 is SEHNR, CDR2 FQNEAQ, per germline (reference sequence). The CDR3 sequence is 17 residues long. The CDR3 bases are TGTGCCAGCAGCAGAGAACGGGACAGCCAAATGAACACTGAAGCTTTCTTT. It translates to CASSRERDSQMNTEAFF.

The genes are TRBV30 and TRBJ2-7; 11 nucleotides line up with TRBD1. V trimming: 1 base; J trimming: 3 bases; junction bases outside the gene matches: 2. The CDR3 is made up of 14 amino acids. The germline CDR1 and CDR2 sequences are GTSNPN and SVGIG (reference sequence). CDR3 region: CAWSEGTGGYEQYF. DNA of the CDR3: TGTGCCTGGAGTGAAGGGACAGGGGGCTACGAGCAGTACTTC. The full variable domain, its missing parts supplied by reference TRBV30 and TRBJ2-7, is SQTIHQWPATLVQPVGSPLSLECTVEGTSNPNLYWYRQAAGRGLQLLFYSVGIGQISSEVPQNLSASRPQDRQFILSSKKLLLSDSGFYLCAWSEGTGGYEQYFGPGTRLTVT.

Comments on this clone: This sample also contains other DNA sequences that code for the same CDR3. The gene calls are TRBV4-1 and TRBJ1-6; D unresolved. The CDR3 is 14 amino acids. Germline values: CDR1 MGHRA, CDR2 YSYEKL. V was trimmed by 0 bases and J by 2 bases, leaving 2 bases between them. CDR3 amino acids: CASSQDTYNSPLHF. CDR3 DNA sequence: TGCGCCAGCAGCCAAGACACCTATAATTCACCCCTCCACTTT.

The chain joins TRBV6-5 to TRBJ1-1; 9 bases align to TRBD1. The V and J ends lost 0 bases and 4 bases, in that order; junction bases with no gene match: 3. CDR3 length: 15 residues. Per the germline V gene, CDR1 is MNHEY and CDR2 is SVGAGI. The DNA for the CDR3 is TGTGCCAGCAGTTACTCAGGGACAGGGCTCACTGAAGCTTTCTTT. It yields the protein CASSYSGTGLTEAFF.

DNA for the CDR3: TGTGCCAGCAGTGCTACCGGGACAGTTACTGATACGCAGTATTTT. It specifies CASSATGTVTDTQYF. The J gene is TRBJ2-3, the V gene TRBV27; 7 nucleotides agree with TRBD1. The CDR3 is 15 amino acids. V was pared by 5 bases and J by 6 bases, with 11 bases of the junction left unmatched. Per the germline V gene, CDR1 is MNHEY and CDR2 is SMNVEV (reference sequence).

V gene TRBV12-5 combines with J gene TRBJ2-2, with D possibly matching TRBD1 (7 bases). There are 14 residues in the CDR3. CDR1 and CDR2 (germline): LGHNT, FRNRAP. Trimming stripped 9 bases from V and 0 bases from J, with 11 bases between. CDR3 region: CASRGTANTGELFF. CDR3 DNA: TGTGCTAGCCGCGGGACAGCGAACACCGGGGAGCTGTTTTTT.

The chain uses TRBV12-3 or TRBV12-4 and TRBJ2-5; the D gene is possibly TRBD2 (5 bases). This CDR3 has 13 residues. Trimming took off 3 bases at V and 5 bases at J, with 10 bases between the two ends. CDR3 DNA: TGTGCCAGCAGTTTCGTACTAGATGAGACCCAGTACTTC. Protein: CASSFVLDETQYF.

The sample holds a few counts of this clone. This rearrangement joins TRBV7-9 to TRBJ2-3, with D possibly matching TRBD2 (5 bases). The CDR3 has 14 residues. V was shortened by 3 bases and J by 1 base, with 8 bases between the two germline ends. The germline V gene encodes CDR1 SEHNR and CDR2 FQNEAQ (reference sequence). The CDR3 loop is CASSLDSGTDTQYF. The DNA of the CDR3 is TGTGCCAGCAGCTTGGACTCAGGCACAGATACGCAGTATTTT. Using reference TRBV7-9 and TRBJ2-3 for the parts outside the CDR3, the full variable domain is DTGVSQNPRHKITKRGQNVTFRCDPISEHNRLYWYRQTLGQGPEFLTYFQNEAQLEKSRLLSDRFSAERPKGSFSTLEIQRTEQGDSAMYLCASSLDSGTDTQYFGPGTRLTVL.

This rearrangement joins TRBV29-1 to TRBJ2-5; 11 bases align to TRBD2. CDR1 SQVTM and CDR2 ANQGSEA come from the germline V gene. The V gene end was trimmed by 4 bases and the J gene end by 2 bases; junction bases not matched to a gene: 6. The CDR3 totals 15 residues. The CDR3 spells CSVGGTSGDQETQYF. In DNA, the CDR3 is TGCAGCGTTGGAGGGACTAGCGGAGATCAAGAGACCCAGTACTTC.

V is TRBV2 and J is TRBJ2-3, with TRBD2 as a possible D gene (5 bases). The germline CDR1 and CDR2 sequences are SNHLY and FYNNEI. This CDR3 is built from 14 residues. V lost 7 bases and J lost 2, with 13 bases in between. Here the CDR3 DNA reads TGTGCCAGCACCCCCGAGCGGACCACAGATACGCAGTATTTT. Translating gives CASTPERTTDTQYF.